This section outlines one TCR beta chain sequence together with its context. These data originate in a study of blood T cell repertoires in COVID-19. Study information: The samples span acute and convalescent COVID-19 from the United States, Italy and Spain. The cDNA or gDNA used as material had been derived from T cells, B-cell-depleted T cells, or PBMCs.

The CDR3 runs 15 residues. Germline assignment: CDR1 SGDLS and CDR2 YYNGEE. Trimming pared 3 bases from V and 1 base from J, leaving 13 bases between. The protocol was immunoSEQ multiplex PCR, while the TCRdb copy is restricted to in-frame clones and leaves out a portion. Counted here are 95,000 to 150,000 clones, 86% occurring once; the ten biggest clones make up about 4.5%. This clonotype originated in a man aged 35 to 55 with acute or convalescent COVID-19. V and J are TRBV9 and TRBJ1-1, with D unresolved. Sequencing was done on a sample of peripheral blood. CDR3 sequence reads: CASSDLRRTNTEAFF. The CDR3 DNA sequence: TGTGCCAGCAGCGACCTCAGGAGGACGAACACTGAAGCTTTCTTT. The whole variable domain, remainder taken from reference TRBV9 and TRBJ1-1, is DSGVTQTPKHLITATGQRVTLRCSPRSGDLSVYWYQQSLDQGLQFLIQYYNGEERAKGNILERFSAQQFPDLHSELNLSSLELGDSALYFCASSDLRRTNTEAFFGQGTRLTVV.